What follows are 16 T cell receptor beta chains derived from one specimen sequenced in a study of naive and memory T cell subsets. Both TRBC1 and TRBC2 were covered by a beta constant-region primer of two equimolar oligonucleotides. Ligated cDNA was amplified by four rounds of PCR with nested alpha and beta constant-region primers and SP2. Each CDR3 protein gets one entry after TCRdb re-called the UMI-ligation and nested PCR reads with MiXCR. The repertoire holds tens of thousands of distinct CDR3 sequences, 8% to 9.5% seen once, with over 0.95% in the top ten. Source material: naive CD8+ T cells from blood. All receptors derive from a human donor in good health.

This clonotype showed up many times. This rearrangement joins TRBV20-1 to TRBJ2-3, with D tentatively TRBD2 (6 bases). The germline V gene encodes CDR1 DFQATT and CDR2 SNEGSKA (reference sequence). Trimming took 6 bases from V and 0 from J, leaving 13 bases between them. The CDR3 has 14 amino acids. The CDR3 region has the DNA TGCAGTGCAGATAGCGGCCCGAGCACAGATACGCAGTATTTT. It codes for CSADSGPSTDTQYF.

This clonotype was recorded a few times. V is TRBV12-3 or TRBV12-4 and J is TRBJ2-5; D might be TRBD2 (6 bases). Between the trimmed V and J ends, which lost 8 bases and 5 bases, there was a span of 15 bases. This CDR3 comprises 13 residues. CDR3 sequence: CASPLEGRETQYF. CDR3 nucleotide sequence: TGTGCCAGCCCTTTGGAGGGCCGGGAGACCCAGTACTTC.

At least ten counts were recorded for this clonotype. The V call is TRBV4-2, the J call TRBJ2-7; either TRBD1 or TRBD2 may fit D (6 bases each). V lost 0 bases, J lost 5 bases, and 14 bases lay in between. The CDR3 is made up of 15 amino acids. Looked up from germline, CDR1 is LGHNA and CDR2 is YNFKEQ. Here the CDR3 reads CASSQDSLRGDEQYF. The CDR3, as DNA: TGTGCCAGCAGCCAAGATTCCTTAAGGGGGGACGAGCAGTACTTC.

Ten or more counts support this clonotype. The CDR3 sequence: CATLDRTNTGELFF. CDR3 sequence (DNA): TGTGCCACTTTGGACAGGACGAACACCGGGGAGCTGTTTTTT. This chain joins TRBV24-1 and TRBJ2-2, with 7 bases aligning to TRBD1. Trimming at V came to 10 bases and at J to 0 bases, leaving 4 bases not matched to a gene. The CDR3 totals 14 residues. Germline CDR1 KGHDR, CDR2 SFDVKD.

This clonotype was seen ten or more times. V usage is TRBV28 and J usage is TRBJ1-5; D is possibly TRBD1 (5 bases). V was clipped by 6 bases and J by 0 bases, with 9 bases between them. Germline V CDR1 and CDR2: MDHEN, SYDVKM. This CDR3 contains 14 residues. The CDR3 spells CASRYDSSNQPQHF. The CDR3 coding sequence is TGTGCCAGCAGGTACGACAGTAGCAATCAGCCCCAGCATTTT.

This clonotype came up many times. V is TRBV6-2 or TRBV6-3 and J is TRBJ2-7; the match to TRBD2 covers 14 bases. V was pared by 0 bases and J by 12 bases, with 4 bases of the junction left unmatched. The CDR3 contains 14 residues. Germline assignment: CDR1 MNHEY and CDR2 SVGEGT. The CDR3 sequence is CASSYSGTSGSLYF. The CDR3 DNA reads as TGTGCCAGCAGTTACTCTGGGACTAGCGGGAGTCTGTACTTC.

This clonotype came up a few times. V usage is TRBV2 and J usage is TRBJ2-7, with 11 bases aligning to TRBD1. J lost 2 bases, V lost 6 bases, and 6 bases had no gene match. There are 15 residues in the CDR3. Germline CDR1 reads SNHLY; CDR2 reads FYNNEI. CDR3 bases: TGTGCCAGCAGGCCCCCGGGACAGGGGGCCTACGAGCAGTACTTC. As protein: CASRPPGQGAYEQYF.

This clonotype was detected a few times. The J gene is TRBJ2-2, the V gene TRBV4-1, with 8 nucleotides matching TRBD1. Germline V gene sequence: CDR1 MGHRA, CDR2 YSYEKL. The J segment lost 4 bases and the V segment lost 5 bases, leaving 6 bases of the junction unmatched. The CDR3 extends over 15 amino acids. CDR3 protein: CASSFSTGGTGELFF. The CDR3 nucleotides read TGCGCCAGCAGCTTCAGCACAGGGGGCACCGGGGAGCTGTTTTTT.

This clonotype showed up many times. The chain links TRBV28 to TRBJ2-5; 8 nucleotides match TRBD2. The trim removed 5 bases at V and 6 bases at J, leaving 11 bases unmatched. The germline V gene has CDR1 MDHEN and CDR2 SYDVKM. CDR3 length equals 15 residues. CDR3 sequence reads: CASSQLADLRKTQYF. As DNA, the CDR3 is TGTGCCAGCAGTCAACTAGCGGATCTTAGAAAGACCCAGTACTTC. Using reference TRBV28 and TRBJ2-5 for the parts outside the CDR3, the full variable domain is DVKVTQSSRYLVKRTGEKVFLECVQDMDHENMFWYRQDPGLGLRLIYFSYDVKMKEKGDIPEGYSVSREKKERFSLILESASTNQTSMYLCASSQLADLRKTQYFGPGTRLLVL.

The rearrangement links TRBV10-3 to TRBJ2-2, with 9 positions matching TRBD1. CDR3 length: 16 residues. J was trimmed by 4 bases and V by 0 bases; bases with no gene match: 3. Germline V gives CDR1 ENHRY, CDR2 SYGVKD. The CDR3 loop is CAISESYRGPTGELFF. In DNA, the CDR3 is TGTGCCATCAGTGAGTCGTACAGGGGGCCCACCGGGGAGCTGTTTTTT.

A remark on this clonotype: This sequence may be a read error, since a much larger clone differs from it by one base. V is TRBV14 and J is TRBJ1-6; D unresolved. The V gene lost 4 bases and the J gene lost 14 bases, with 15 bases spanning the gap. The CDR3 loop spans 13 amino acids. CDR1 and CDR2 from the germline V gene are SGHDN and FVKESK. The CDR3 sequence: CASSPDRYEALHF. In nucleotides, the CDR3 is TGTGCCAGCAGCCCGGACCGTTATGAGGCCCTCCACTTT.

At least ten counts were recorded for this clonotype. The V call is TRBV2, the J call TRBJ2-1; possible D gene TRBD2, 6 bases. This CDR3 contains 13 residues. The ends were cut back, 7 bases at V and 6 bases at J, with 13 bases in the middle. CDR1 SNHLY and CDR2 FYNNEI come from the germline V gene. The CDR3 is CASIGGPGNEQFF. CDR3 coding DNA: TGTGCCAGCATCGGAGGGCCAGGCAATGAGCAGTTCTTC. Full variable domain (missing parts from reference TRBV2 and TRBJ2-1): EPEVTQTPSHQVTQMGQEVILRCVPISNHLYFYWYRQILGQKVEFLVSFYNNEISEKSEIFDDQFSVERPDGSNFTLKIRSTKLEDSAMYFCASIGGPGNEQFFGPGTRLTVL.

The sample holds a few counts of this clonotype. V is TRBV11-2 and J is TRBJ1-2, with 7 nucleotides matching TRBD1. Trimming at V came to 4 bases and at J to 5 bases, leaving 7 bases not matched to a gene. Germline V gene data show CDR1 as SGHAT and CDR2 as FQNNGV. The CDR3 covers 14 residues. The DNA for the CDR3 is TGTGCCAGCAGCTGGGAGACAGGGTTTTATGGCTACACCTTC. This encodes CASSWETGFYGYTF.

This clonotype was counted between two and nine times. The CDR3 DNA reads TGTGCCAGCAGTGAGGGGGCCCCCACCGGGGAGCTGTTTTTT. It translates to CASSEGAPTGELFF. The chain couples TRBV12-3 or TRBV12-4 to TRBJ2-2; TRBD1 matches at 7 bases. The CDR3 contains 14 residues. The V segment lost 5 bases and the J segment 4 bases; nucleotides outside the gene matches: 4.

This clonotype was counted many times. The rearrangement joins TRBV20-1 to TRBJ2-1, with 7 bases that match TRBD1. Germline assignment: CDR1 DFQATT and CDR2 SNEGSKA (reference sequence). The CDR3 is 11 amino acids. The V and J ends lost 5 bases and 15 bases, in that order; junction bases with no gene match: 10. Here the CDR3 reads CSARQDRRWFF. CDR3 DNA: TGCAGTGCTCGACAGGACAGGCGGTGGTTCTTC.

The table lists this clonotype with a few counts. The CDR3 DNA reads TGTGCCAGCAGCCGCGGGAGCGGGGACGAGCAGTACTTC. Its protein is CASSRGSGDEQYF. The chain recombines TRBV7-7 with TRBJ2-7; TRBD2 matches at 7 bases. CDR3 length: 13 amino acids. The germline CDR1 and CDR2 sequences are SSHAT and FNYEAQ (reference sequence). With V trimmed by 5 bases and J by 5 bases, 6 bases remained unmatched.